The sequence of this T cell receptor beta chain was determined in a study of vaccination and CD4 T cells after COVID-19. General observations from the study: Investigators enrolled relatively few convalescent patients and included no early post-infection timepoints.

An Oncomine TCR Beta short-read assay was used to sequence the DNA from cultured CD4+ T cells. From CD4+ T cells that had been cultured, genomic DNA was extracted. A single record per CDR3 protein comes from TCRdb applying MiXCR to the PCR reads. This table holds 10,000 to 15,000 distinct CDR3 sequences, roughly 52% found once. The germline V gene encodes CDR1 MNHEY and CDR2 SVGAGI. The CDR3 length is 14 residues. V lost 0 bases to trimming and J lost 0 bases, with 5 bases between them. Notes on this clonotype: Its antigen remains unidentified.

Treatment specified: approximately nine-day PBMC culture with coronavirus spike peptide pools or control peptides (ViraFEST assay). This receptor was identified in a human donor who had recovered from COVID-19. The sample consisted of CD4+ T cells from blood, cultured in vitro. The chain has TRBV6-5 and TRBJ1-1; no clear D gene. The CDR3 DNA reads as TGTGCCAGCAGTTACTCGGGTATGAACACTGAAGCTTTCTTT. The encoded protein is CASSYSGMNTEAFF.